A single T cell receptor (beta chain) is shown here with its context. Its antigen is undetermined. RNA was extracted from bulk tissue without any cell sorting. The sample originates from a study of tumor and adjacent non-tumor tissue in lung cancer. CDR1 and CDR2 from the germline V gene are SGHNT and YYREEE (reference sequence). There are 15 residues in the CDR3. Trimming took 0 bases from V and 7 from J, leaving 14 bases between them. TCRbeta libraries were built with three rounds of nested PCR, modified from ARM-PCR. TCRdb reprocessed the multiplex PCR reads via MiXCR and lists one record per CDR3 protein. The sample records 89,000 or so distinct CDR3 sequences, roughly 62% being singletons. Overall study results and limits: Tumor TCR diversity, when higher, was linked to shorter survival.

The chain combines TRBV5-4 with TRBJ2-1; no clear D. Sequencing input: lung tumor tissue. The sequence was obtained from a man aged 65-85 years with non-small cell lung cancer. The CDR3 reads CASSLGAHAGNEQFF. CDR3 bases: TGTGCCAGCAGCTTGGGGGCACACGCCGGTAATGAGCAGTTCTTC.